These T cell receptor beta chains were read from a single sample in a study of cytomegalovirus exposure and HLA in healthy donors. TCRdb keeps only in-frame clones here, not all; method: immunoSEQ multiplex PCR. The sample carries some 180,000 clones, around 86% recorded once. Sequenced sample: PBMCs. These receptors were taken from a male donor in good health and CMV-seronegative. CDR3s include the opening cysteine and the closing phenylalanine or tryptophan. D genes are given only for firm matches. A clone size is listed for some rows: how often the clone was seen (once, few, many), or a class if it is expanded.

D gene	V gene	J gene	clone size	CDR3 protein	CDR3 DNA
.	TRBV14	TRBJ2-7	.	CASSQRLLTAGTEQYF	TGTGCCAGCAGCCAACGCCTCCTAACTGCCGGGACAGAGCAGTACTTC
TRBD1	TRBV10-3	TRBJ1-5	.	CASAGTGFVNQPQHF	TGTGCCAGCGCCGGGACAGGGTTCGTCAATCAGCCCCAGCATTTT
.	TRBV7-2	TRBJ1-1	few	CASSLHRNEEAFF	TGTGCCAGCAGCTTGCACAGGAACGAAGAAGCTTTCTTT
.	TRBV25-1	TRBJ1-4	few	CASSEYVGTGANEKLFF	TGTGCCAGCAGTGAATATGTGGGGACGGGAGCTAATGAAAAACTGTTTTTT
.	TRBV5-5	TRBJ2-7	.	CASSFLGEQYF	TGTGCCAGCAGCTTTCTCGGTGAGCAGTACTTC
TRBD1	TRBV7-9	TRBJ2-2	.	CASGTGTNTGELFF	TGTGCCAGCGGGACAGGCACGAACACCGGGGAGCTGTTTTTT
.	TRBV9	TRBJ2-1	.	CASSVGGALEQFF	TGTGCCAGCAGCGTAGGGGGAGCGCTGGAGCAGTTCTTC
TRBD1	TRBV11-3	TRBJ1-1	few	CASSQTGGTEAFF	TGTGCCAGCAGCCAAACAGGGGGCACTGAAGCTTTCTTT
.	TRBV9	TRBJ1-4	.	CASSVAGTPATNEKLFF	TGTGCCAGCAGCGTAGCTGGGACACCTGCAACTAATGAAAAACTGTTTTTT
.	TRBV10-3	TRBJ1-6	.	CAISEVDSGSPLHF	TGTGCCATCAGTGAGGTCGACTCGGGATCACCCCTCCACTTT
.	TRBV7-9	TRBJ1-6	.	CASSDLRDNSPLHF	TGTGCCAGCAGTGACCTGAGGGATAATTCACCCCTCCACTTT
TRBD1	TRBV19	TRBJ1-2	once	CASRDSPNYGYTF	TGTGCCAGCCGGGACAGCCCCAACTATGGCTACACCTTC
TRBD2	TRBV18	TRBJ2-1	.	CASSPSGGSYNEQFF	TGTGCCAGCTCCCCTAGCGGGGGATCCTACAATGAGCAGTTCTTC
TRBD1	TRBV2	TRBJ1-4	.	CASTSNHRGLGEKLFF	TGTGCCAGCACTTCCAACCACAGGGGGCTCGGTGAAAAACTGTTTTTT
TRBD1	TRBV7-2	TRBJ1-2	.	CASSTPGTGAGYTF	TGTGCCAGCAGCACTCCCGGGACAGGGGCTGGCTACACCTTC
.	TRBV7-2	TRBJ1-5	.	CASSSMTGNNQPQHF	TGTGCCAGCAGCTCAATGACAGGAAACAATCAGCCCCAGCATTTT
.	TRBV6-5	TRBJ2-7	.	CASSYAGGGSYEQYF	TGTGCCAGCAGTTACGCGGGTGGAGGTTCCTACGAGCAGTACTTC
.	TRBV5-1	TRBJ2-5	.	CASSGRTASETQYF	TGCGCCAGCAGCGGGAGGACTGCCTCAGAGACCCAGTACTTC
.	TRBV11-2	TRBJ2-1	.	CASSLGAFSEQFF	TGTGCCAGCAGCTTAGGGGCCTTCTCTGAGCAGTTCTTC
.	TRBV30	TRBJ2-3	.	CAWSYPSTDTQYF	TGTGCCTGGAGTTACCCTAGCACGGATACGCAGTATTTT
.	TRBV5-6	TRBJ1-4	once	CASSPTGTEKLFF	TGTGCCAGCAGCCCTACAGGGACTGAAAAACTGTTTTTT
.	TRBV10-1	TRBJ1-1	.	CASSTDRTVKAFF	TGCGCCAGCAGTACCGACAGGACAGTGAAAGCTTTCTTT
.	TRBV16	TRBJ1-1	.	CASSITGTTNTEAFF	TGTGCCAGCAGCATCACCGGGACAACGAACACTGAAGCTTTCTTT
.	TRBV5-1	TRBJ2-2	.	CASSWAGHANTGELFF	TGCGCCAGCAGCTGGGCCGGACACGCGAACACCGGGGAGCTGTTTTTT
TRBD1	TRBV5-1	TRBJ1-6	few	CASSSGQGPRSPLHF	TGCGCCAGCAGCTCCGGACAGGGGCCTAGGTCACCCCTCCACTTT
.	TRBV19	TRBJ1-4	.	CASSIRQDNEKLFF	TGTGCCAGTAGTATTCGACAGGATAATGAAAAACTGTTTTTT
TRBD1	TRBV6-1	TRBJ1-1	few	CASSLTGLVTEAFF	TGTGCCAGCTCCTTGACAGGGCTGGTGACTGAAGCTTTCTTT
.	TRBV6-5	TRBJ1-6	few	CASSFHSYNSPLHF	TGTGCCAGCAGTTTCCACTCCTATAATTCACCCCTCCACTTT
TRBD2	TRBV7-9	TRBJ2-6	.	CSSSLRGGGTGANVLTF	TGTTCCAGCAGCTTGCGGGGGGGCGGTACTGGGGCCAACGTCCTGACTTTC
.	TRBV28	TRBJ1-1	.	CASRTQDRWKKLNTEAFF	TGTGCCAGCAGAACTCAAGACAGGTGGAAGAAACTGAACACTGAAGCTTTCTTT
.	TRBV30	TRBJ1-2	once	CAWTSGSNYGYTF	TGTGCCTGGACGTCGGGATCTAACTATGGCTACACCTTC
TRBD1	TRBV6-5	TRBJ1-2	.	CASSYPLETGLYGYTF	TGTGCCAGCAGTTACCCCCTGGAGACAGGGCTCTATGGCTACACCTTC
.	TRBV30	TRBJ1-3	.	CAWSWGLSGNTIYF	TGTGCCTGGAGTTGGGGACTCTCTGGAAACACCATATATTTT
.	TRBV4-1	TRBJ2-7	.	CASSLRRGQTYEQYF	TGCGCCAGCAGCCTGCGGAGGGGCCAGACCTACGAGCAGTACTTC
TRBD2	TRBV5-6	TRBJ2-2	.	CASSSELAGGPGELFF	TGTGCCAGCAGCTCCGAACTAGCGGGGGGGCCCGGGGAGCTGTTTTTT
.	TRBV20-1	TRBJ2-7	.	CSARDLVEQYF	TGCAGTGCTAGAGATCTCGTCGAGCAGTACTTC
.	TRBV9	TRBJ1-2	.	CASSGLRGDGYTF	TGTGCCAGCAGCGGGCTCAGGGGTGATGGCTACACCTTC
TRBD1	TRBV19	TRBJ2-3	once	CATCRQGTDTQYF	TGTGCCACCTGCCGACAGGGTACAGATACGCAGTATTTT
.	TRBV7-6	TRBJ2-1	few	CASSLEHGSYNEQFF	TGTGCCAGCAGCTTAGAGCACGGCTCCTACAATGAGCAGTTCTTC
TRBD1	TRBV29-1	TRBJ1-4	.	CSVEATGVGEKLFF	TGCAGCGTTGAGGCTACAGGGGTTGGCGAAAAACTGTTTTTT
.	TRBV7-2	TRBJ2-1	.	CASSLVYNEQFF	TGTGCCAGCAGCCTCGTTTACAATGAGCAGTTCTTC
TRBD1	TRBV10-2	TRBJ1-1	.	CASNEWGTANTEAFF	TGCGCCAGCAACGAATGGGGGACAGCGAACACTGAAGCTTTCTTT
.	TRBV5-1	TRBJ2-2	.	CASSLVAGKNTGELFF	TGCGCCAGCAGCTTGGTCGCAGGAAAGAACACCGGGGAGCTGTTTTTT
TRBD1	TRBV5-1	TRBJ1-1	.	CASSLDGGTGMNTEAFF	TGCGCCAGCAGCTTGGACGGGGGGACAGGGATGAACACTGAAGCTTTCTTT
TRBD2	TRBV5-1	TRBJ2-3	.	CASSLAGTSGDLTDTQYF	TGCGCCAGCAGCTTGGCCGGGACTAGCGGGGATCTCACAGATACGCAGTATTTT
TRBD2	TRBV14	TRBJ2-2	once	CASSGAGGLNTGELFF	TGTGCCAGCAGCGGAGCGGGGGGGCTGAACACCGGGGAGCTGTTTTTT
.	TRBV25-1	TRBJ1-2	.	CASSDRVVHGYTF	TGTGCCAGCAGTGACAGGGTAGTGCATGGCTACACCTTC
.	TRBV7-9	TRBJ1-1	once	CASSFQGVTEAFF	TGTGCCAGCAGTTTTCAGGGTGTCACTGAAGCTTTCTTT
TRBD1	TRBV5-1	TRBJ2-6	.	CARSKGPGTGEPGANVLTF	TGCGCCAGATCCAAAGGCCCCGGGACAGGGGAACCTGGGGCCAACGTCCTGACTTTC
TRBD1	TRBV28	TRBJ2-1	few	CASSLVAGQGAHEQFF	TGTGCCAGCAGTTTAGTAGCGGGACAGGGGGCCCATGAGCAGTTCTTC
TRBD1	TRBV29-1	TRBJ2-4	.	CSVVGFGQGVIQYIQYF	TGCAGCGTTGTAGGCTTTGGACAGGGGGTTATCCAATACATTCAGTACTTC
TRBD2	TRBV4-2	TRBJ2-3	once	CAGSTGTSDFTDTQYF	TGTGCCGGCAGCACCGGGACTAGCGATTTCACAGATACGCAGTATTTT
TRBD1	TRBV2	TRBJ1-2	.	CASRGQGNYGYTF	TGTGCCAGCAGGGGACAGGGGAACTATGGCTACACCTTC